This T cell receptor (beta chain) was observed in a study of cytomegalovirus exposure and HLA in healthy donors. Findings and limits, study-wide: For cytomegalovirus status, the classifier reportedly gave diagnoses with high specificity and sensitivity. In a later analysis, specific HLA alleles were associated with 15,000 to 20,000 TCR beta sequences at a 0.05 false discovery rate.

Details on this clone: What it binds is unknown.

The V gene's germline CDR1 is LNHNV and CDR2 YYDKDF (reference sequence). Trimming stripped 1 base from V and 7 bases from J, with 11 bases between. This CDR3 contains 14 residues. PCR primers comprised 60 Vbeta and 13 Jbeta primers. Assay used: immunoSEQ multiplex PCR; TCRdb lists only in-frame clones, some missing. This table has 140,000 to 150,000 clones, 75% to 80% appearing once. This receptor was identified in a woman aged 30 to 39 in good health and CMV-seronegative. The rearrangement joins TRBV15 to TRBJ2-1; TRBD2 might be the D (5 bases). The sequenced sample was PBMCs. CDR3 DNA: TGTGCCACCAGCAGAGGAACGAGGGTAAATGAGCAGTTCTTC. It yields the protein CATSRGTRVNEQFF.